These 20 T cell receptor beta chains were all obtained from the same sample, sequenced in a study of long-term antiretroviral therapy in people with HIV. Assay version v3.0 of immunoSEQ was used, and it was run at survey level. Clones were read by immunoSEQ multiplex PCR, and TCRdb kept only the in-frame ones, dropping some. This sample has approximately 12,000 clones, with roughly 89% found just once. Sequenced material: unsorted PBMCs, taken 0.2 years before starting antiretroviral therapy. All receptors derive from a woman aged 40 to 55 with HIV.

The CDR3: CASSLGWGTDQPQHF. CDR3 nucleotide sequence: TGTGCCAGCAGCTTGGGATGGGGGACCGATCAGCCCCAGCATTTT. The chain uses TRBV5-6 and TRBJ1-5, with D perhaps TRBD1 (5 bases). The germline V gene encodes CDR1 SGHDT and CDR2 YYEEEE. This CDR3 spans 15 amino acids. Trimming took 0 bases from V and 5 from J, leaving 12 bases between them.

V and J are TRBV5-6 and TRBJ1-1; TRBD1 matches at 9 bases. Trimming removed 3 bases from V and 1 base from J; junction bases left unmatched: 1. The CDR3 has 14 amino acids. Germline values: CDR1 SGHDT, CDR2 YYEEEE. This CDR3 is CASSSTGGNTEAFF. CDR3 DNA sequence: TGTGCCAGCAGCTCGACAGGGGGGAACACTGAAGCTTTCTTT.

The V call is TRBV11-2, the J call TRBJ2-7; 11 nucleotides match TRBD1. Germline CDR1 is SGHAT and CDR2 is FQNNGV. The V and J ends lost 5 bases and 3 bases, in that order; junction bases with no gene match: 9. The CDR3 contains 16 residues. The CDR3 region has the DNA TGTGCCAGCAGCCTAGGGTTTGGGACAGGGGGCTACGAGCAGTACTTC. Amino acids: CASSLGFGTGGYEQYF.

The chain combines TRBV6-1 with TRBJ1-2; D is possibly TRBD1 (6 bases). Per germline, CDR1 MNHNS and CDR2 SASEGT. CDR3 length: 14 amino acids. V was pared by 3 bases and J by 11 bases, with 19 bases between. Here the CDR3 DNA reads TGTGCCAGCAGTGACAGGGGTTCCCCCCATCGTTACACCTTC. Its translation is CASSDRGSPHRYTF.

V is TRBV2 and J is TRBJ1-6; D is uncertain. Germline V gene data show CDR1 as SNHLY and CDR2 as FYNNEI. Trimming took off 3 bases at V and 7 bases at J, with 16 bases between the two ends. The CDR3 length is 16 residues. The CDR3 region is CASSERVGSVNSPLHF. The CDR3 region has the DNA TGTGCCAGCAGTGAGCGTGTTGGCAGTGTGAATTCACCCCTCCACTTT.

DNA for the CDR3: TGTGCCAGCAGTCAGGGACAGGGTATAAACACCATATATTTT. It yields the protein CASSQGQGINTIYF. The gene calls are TRBV6-6 and TRBJ1-3, with TRBD1 matching over 9 bases. Germline-derived CDR1 and CDR2 are MNHNY and SVGAGI (reference sequence). The V segment lost 5 bases and the J segment 6 bases; nucleotides outside the gene matches: 5. The CDR3 runs 14 residues.

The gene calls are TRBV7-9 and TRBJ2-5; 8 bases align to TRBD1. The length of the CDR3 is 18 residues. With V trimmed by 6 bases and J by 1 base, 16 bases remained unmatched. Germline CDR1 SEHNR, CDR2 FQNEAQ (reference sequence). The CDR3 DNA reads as TGTGCCAGCAGAAATAGGAGACAGGGGTACGGGAGCCAAGAGACCCAGTACTTC. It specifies CASRNRRQGYGSQETQYF.

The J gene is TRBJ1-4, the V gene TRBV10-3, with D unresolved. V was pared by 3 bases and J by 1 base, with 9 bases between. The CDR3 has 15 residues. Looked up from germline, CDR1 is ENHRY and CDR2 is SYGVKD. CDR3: CAISDSRGTNEKLFF. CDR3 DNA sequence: TGTGCCATCAGTGATAGTCGGGGAACTAATGAAAAACTGTTTTTT.

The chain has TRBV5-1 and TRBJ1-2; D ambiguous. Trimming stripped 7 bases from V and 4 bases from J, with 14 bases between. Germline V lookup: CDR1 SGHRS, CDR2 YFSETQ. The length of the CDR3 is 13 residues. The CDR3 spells CASALGTTYGYTF. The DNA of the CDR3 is TGCGCCAGCGCTCTCGGAACCACCTATGGCTACACCTTC.

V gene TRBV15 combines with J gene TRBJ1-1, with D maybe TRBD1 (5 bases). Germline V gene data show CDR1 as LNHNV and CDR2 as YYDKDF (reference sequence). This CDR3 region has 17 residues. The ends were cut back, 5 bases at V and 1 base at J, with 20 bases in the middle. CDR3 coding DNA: TGTGCCACCAGCTCCCCCTTTATTCGGGACGGGAACACTGAAGCTTTCTTT. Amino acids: CATSSPFIRDGNTEAFF.

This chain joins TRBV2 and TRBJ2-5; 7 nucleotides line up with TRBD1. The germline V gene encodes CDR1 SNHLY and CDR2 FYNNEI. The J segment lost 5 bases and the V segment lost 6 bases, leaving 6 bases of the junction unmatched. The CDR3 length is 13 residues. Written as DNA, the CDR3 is TGTGCCAGCAGCGGACAGGTAAAGGAGACCCAGTACTTC. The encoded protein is CASSGQVKETQYF.

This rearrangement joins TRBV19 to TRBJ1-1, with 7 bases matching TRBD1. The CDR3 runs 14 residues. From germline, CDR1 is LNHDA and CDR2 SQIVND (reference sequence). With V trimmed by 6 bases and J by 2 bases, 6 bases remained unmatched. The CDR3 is CASSHGTVNTEAFF. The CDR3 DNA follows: TGTGCCAGTAGCCACGGGACAGTTAACACTGAAGCTTTCTTT.

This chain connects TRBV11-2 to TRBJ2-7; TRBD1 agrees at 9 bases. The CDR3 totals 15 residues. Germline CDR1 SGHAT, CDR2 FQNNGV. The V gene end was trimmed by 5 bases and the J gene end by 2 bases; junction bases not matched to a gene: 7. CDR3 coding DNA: TGTGCCAGCAGCACACCGGGACAGGGTACCTACGAGCAGTACTTC. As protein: CASSTPGQGTYEQYF.

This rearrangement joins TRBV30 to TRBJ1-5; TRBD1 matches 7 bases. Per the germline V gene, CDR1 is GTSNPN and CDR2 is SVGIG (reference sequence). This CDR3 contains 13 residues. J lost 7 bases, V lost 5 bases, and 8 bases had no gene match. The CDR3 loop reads CAWARQGYQPQHF. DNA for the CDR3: TGTGCCTGGGCCCGACAGGGCTACCAGCCCCAGCATTTT.

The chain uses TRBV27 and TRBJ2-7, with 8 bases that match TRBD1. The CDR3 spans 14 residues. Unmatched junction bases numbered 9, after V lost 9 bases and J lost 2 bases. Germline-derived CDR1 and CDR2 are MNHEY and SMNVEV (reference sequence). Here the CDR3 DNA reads TGTGCCAGTAGGACCGGGACAGGAGCCTACGAGCAGTACTTC. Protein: CASRTGTGAYEQYF.

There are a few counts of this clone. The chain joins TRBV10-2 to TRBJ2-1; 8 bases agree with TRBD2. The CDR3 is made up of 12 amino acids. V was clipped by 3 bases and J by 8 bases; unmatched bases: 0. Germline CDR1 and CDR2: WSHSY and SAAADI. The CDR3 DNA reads TGCGCCAGCAGTGATAGCGGGGATGAGCAGTTCTTC. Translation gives CASSDSGDEQFF.

CDR3 loop: CASSLGNGGNSPLHF. The CDR3 DNA sequence: TGTGCCAGCAGCTTAGGGAATGGAGGTAATTCACCCCTCCACTTT. The chain has TRBV7-2 and TRBJ1-6; D unclear. This CDR3 has 15 residues. Per germline, CDR1 SGHTA and CDR2 FQGNSA. Between the trimmed V and J ends, which lost 1 base and 6 bases, there was a span of 10 bases.

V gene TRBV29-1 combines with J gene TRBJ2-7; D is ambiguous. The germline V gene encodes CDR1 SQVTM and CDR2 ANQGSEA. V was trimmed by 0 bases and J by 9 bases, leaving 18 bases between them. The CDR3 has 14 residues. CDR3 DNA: TGCAGCGTTGAAGATGATCGGGCCCGTTCCGGGCAGTACTTC. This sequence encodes CSVEDDRARSGQYF.

The CDR3 loop is CASSLQGAVGYTF. DNA of the CDR3: TGTGCCAGCAGCTTACAGGGGGCAGTTGGCTACACCTTC. The chain recombines TRBV5-4 with TRBJ1-2, with 9 bases that match TRBD1. Per the germline V gene, CDR1 is SGHNT and CDR2 is YYREEE (reference sequence). This CDR3 has 13 amino acids. V was pared by 2 bases and J by 7 bases, with 3 bases of the junction left unmatched.

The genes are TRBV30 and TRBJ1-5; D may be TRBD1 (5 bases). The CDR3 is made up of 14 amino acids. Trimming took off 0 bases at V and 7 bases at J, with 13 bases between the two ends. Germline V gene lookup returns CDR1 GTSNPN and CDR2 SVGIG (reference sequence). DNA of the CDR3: TGTGCCTGGAGTGTCATAGGGGCGGGCCAGCCCCAGCATTTT. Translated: CAWSVIGAGQPQHF.